This entry describes one TCR beta chain. What it binds is unknown. In germline, CDR1 is MDHEN, CDR2 SYDVKM. This CDR3 is built from 16 residues. This sample was taken from a study of CXCR3-negative and CXCR3-positive naive CD8 T cells. Study conclusions and caveats: A higher hydrophobicity marked the TRB CDR3s of CXCR3-positive naive cells versus CXCR3-negative naive cells.

5' RACE that incorporated UMI labels was used to prepare the TRB cDNA libraries. TCRdb reprocessed the 5' RACE reads and stores each CDR3 protein as one record, lacking DNA. This sample's clone table lists approximately 88,000 distinct CDR3 sequences. This chain links TRBV28 with TRBJ2-7; TCRdb selects TRBD1, and the lack of DNA leaves this call unchecked. The sequence came from a human donor in good health. Some clones in this sample may be carry-over from other donors' samples. Sequenced: naive CXCR3+ CD8+ T cells from blood. Subset: CD45RO-CCR7+CD27+CD95- naive CD8+ T cells expressing CXCR3 (TNR3+). CDR3 sequence reads: CASSRGQGVISYEQYF.